Sequencing of this T cell receptor (beta chain) was carried out in a study of patients and donors after allogeneic stem cell transplantation. CDR1 SGHDN and CDR2 FVKESK come from the germline V gene. CDR3 length: 15 residues. TCRdb processed the RT-PCR reads anew with MiXCR; each CDR3 protein has one entry. The profile shows around 82,000 distinct CDR3 sequences, 5% of them singletons. As for this clonotype: One junction end disagrees with the germline gene, perhaps due to a read error.

This sequence joins TRBV14 and TRBJ2-2; TRBD2 might be the D (5 bases). This clonotype originated in a human donor who was either an allogeneic HSCT recipient or a stem cell or donor lymphocyte infusion donor (not recorded which). It is not recorded whose cells these are; they may come from a transplant donor. Sample: blood, either unsorted or a sorted T cell fraction (not recorded which). CDR3 in amino acids: CASSQDRLNTGELLF. CDR3 DNA: TGTGCCAGCAGCCAAGATCGCTTGAACACCGGGGAGCTGTTGTTT.